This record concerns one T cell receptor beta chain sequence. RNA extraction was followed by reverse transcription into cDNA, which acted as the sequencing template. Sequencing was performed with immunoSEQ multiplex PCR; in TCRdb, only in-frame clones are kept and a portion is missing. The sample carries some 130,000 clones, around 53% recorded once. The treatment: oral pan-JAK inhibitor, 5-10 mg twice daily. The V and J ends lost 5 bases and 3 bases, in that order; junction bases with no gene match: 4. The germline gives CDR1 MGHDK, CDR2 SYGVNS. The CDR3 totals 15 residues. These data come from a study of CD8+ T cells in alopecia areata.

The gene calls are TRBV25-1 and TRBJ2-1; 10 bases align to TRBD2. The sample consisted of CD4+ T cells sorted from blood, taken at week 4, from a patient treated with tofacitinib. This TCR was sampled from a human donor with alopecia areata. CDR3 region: CASSSSGGHYNEQFF. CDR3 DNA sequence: TGTGCCAGCAGTTCTAGCGGGGGACACTACAATGAGCAGTTCTTC.